The rows below give T cell receptor beta chains drawn from one sample of a study of Ad26.COV2.S vaccination and SARS-CoV-2 variants. Method: immunoSEQ multiplex PCR; TCRdb's copy keeps in-frame clones and lacks some. The sample includes around 450,000 clones, 88% of them seen just once. Specimen: peripheral blood, collected in a trial of Ad26.COV2.S vaccine versus placebo. The receptor set was obtained from a person aged 18-60 years who received the Ad26.COV2.S COVID-19 vaccine or a placebo. CDR3s include the opening cysteine and the closing phenylalanine or tryptophan. The D gene is left open where the match is weak. Rows give clone size only sometimes, using once, few, many, or a class for an expanded clone.

j_call,d_call,v_call,clone_size,cdr3_nt,cdr3_aa
TRBJ1-4,TRBD1,TRBV18,-,TGTGCCAGCTCACCGTTTACCCCGGGACAGGCAAATAATGAAAAACTGTTTTTT,CASSPFTPGQANNEKLFF
TRBJ1-2,-,TRBV7-3,-,TGTGCCAGCAGCTTAACGTCAGACTATGGCTACACCTTC,CASSLTSDYGYTF
TRBJ1-5,-,TRBV7-2,-,TGTGCCAGCAGCGATGGGGTGGGAGGTCAGCCCCAGCATTTT,CASSDGVGGQPQHF
TRBJ2-3,TRBD2,TRBV2,-,TGTGCCAGCACAGACGAGGGGACTAGCGGCACAGATACGCAGTATTTT,CASTDEGTSGTDTQYF
TRBJ1-1,-,TRBV2,-,TGTGCCAGCAGTGAAGCTAGGGGGAACACTGAAGCTTTCTTT,CASSEARGNTEAFF
TRBJ1-5,-,TRBV7-2,-,TGTGCCAGCAGCTTATGGCAGTCGGGGGATCAGCCCCAGCATTTT,CASSLWQSGDQPQHF
TRBJ2-7,-,TRBV4-1,-,TGCGCCAGCAGCCAAGATAACTACCCCGCCTACGAGCAGTACTTC,CASSQDNYPAYEQYF
TRBJ2-7,TRBD1,TRBV5-6,-,TGTGCCAGCAGCTTGGGGACAGGGCTGGGGTACGAGCAGTACTTC,CASSLGTGLGYEQYF
TRBJ1-1,-,TRBV29-1,-,TGCAGCGTTGAATTATTGTTTAGCGCTGAAGCTTTCTTT,CSVELLFSAEAFF
TRBJ2-2,-,TRBV11-2,-,TGTGCCAGCAGCCGAGATTCCTTCTCTCGGAGGGGGCGAAACGGGGAGCTGTTTTTT,CASSRDSFSRRGRNGELFF
TRBJ1-5,-,TRBV5-1,-,TGCGCCAGCAGCTTGGTGGGCGCAGGGCCCCAGCATTTT,CASSLVGAGPQHF
TRBJ2-7,TRBD1,TRBV5-6,-,TGTGCCAGCAGCTACCTTCGACAGGGTCCCGAGCAGTACTTC,CASSYLRQGPEQYF
TRBJ1-3,-,TRBV7-8,-,TGTGCCAGCAGTCCGGACAGAGTGCCCTCTGGAAACACCATATATTTT,CASSPDRVPSGNTIYF
TRBJ2-7,TRBD2,TRBV7-2,-,TGTGCCAGCAGCTTAATACCCAGTCCCCGATGGAGCGGGGGTGATGGGCAGTACTTC,CASSLIPSPRWSGGDGQYF
TRBJ1-1,TRBD1,TRBV7-9,many,TGTGCCAGCAGTCCTACCCGGGACAGGGGAATGACTGAAGCTTTCTTT,CASSPTRDRGMTEAFF
TRBJ2-7,-,TRBV6-1,-,TGTGCCAGCAGTGAGGGACTGAGGTACGAGCAGTACTTC,CASSEGLRYEQYF
TRBJ1-5,-,TRBV19,-,TGTGCCAGTAGTACCGACGGGCAGATTAGCAATCAGCCCCAGCATTTT,CASSTDGQISNQPQHF
TRBJ1-5,-,TRBV6-2/TRBV6-3,-,TGTGCCAGCAGTCACCGACAGCGCAATCAGCCCCAGCATTTT,CASSHRQRNQPQHF
TRBJ1-5,-,TRBV6-5,-,TGTGCCAGCAGTCGGGCACAAGGATCCAATCAGCCCCAGCATTTT,CASSRAQGSNQPQHF
TRBJ1-4,-,TRBV27,-,TGTGCCAGCAGTTTATCCGCAAGCCGTAATGAAAAACTGTTTTTT,CASSLSASRNEKLFF
TRBJ2-7,TRBD1,TRBV5-4,-,TGTGCCAGCAGACAGACAGGGGACGGCTCCTACGAGCAGTACTTC,CASRQTGDGSYEQYF
TRBJ2-7,-,TRBV7-9,-,TGTGCCAGCAGCAACGACAGGAGGGGTCAGCAGTACTTC,CASSNDRRGQQYF
TRBJ1-5,-,TRBV28,-,TGTGCCAGCAGGCGCAGGGGTGGCGTTGATCAGCCCCAGCATTTT,CASRRRGGVDQPQHF
TRBJ1-3,-,TRBV7-9,-,TGTGCCAGCAGCTTAAACTCACCGAGGCCCCTCTCTGGAAACACCATATATTTT,CASSLNSPRPLSGNTIYF
TRBJ2-7,TRBD1,TRBV29-1,-,TGCAGCGTCACGGACCAGGGGGCCGCCTACGAGCAGTACTTC,CSVTDQGAAYEQYF
TRBJ1-2,-,TRBV5-1,-,TGCGCCAGCAGCCTACTACTCCCGGGGGCCTCTGGGGGCTACACCTTC,CASSLLLPGASGGYTF
TRBJ2-3,-,TRBV12-3/TRBV12-4,-,TGTGCCAGCAGGATGGGGGGAGATACGCAGTATTTT,CASRMGGDTQYF
TRBJ1-6,-,TRBV4-1,-,TGCGCCAGCAGCCATGAACCGTTAAATTCACCCCTCCACTTT,CASSHEPLNSPLHF
TRBJ1-6,-,TRBV6-6,-,TGTGCCAGCAGTTACCGGGACAAAGACTCACCCCTCCACTTT,CASSYRDKDSPLHF
TRBJ2-3,TRBD1,TRBV18,-,TGTGCCAGCTCATCACAGGGGATGGACACAGATACGCAGTATTTT,CASSSQGMDTDTQYF
TRBJ1-6,TRBD1,TRBV2,-,TGTGCCGGCGGCCGGGACAGGGACTCACCCCTCCACTTT,CAGGRDRDSPLHF
TRBJ2-2,-,TRBV7-3,-,TGTGCCAGCAGCTATAACACCGGGGAGCTGTTTTTT,CASSYNTGELFF
TRBJ2-7,TRBD2,TRBV27,-,TGTGCCAGCAGTTCTCGGACTAGCGGGGGGGCCTCCTACGAGCAGTACTTC,CASSSRTSGGASYEQYF
TRBJ2-5,TRBD1,TRBV19,-,TGTGCCAGTAGTATTAACAGGGGAAAAACGGAGACCCAGTACTTC,CASSINRGKTETQYF
TRBJ2-7,-,TRBV5-8,-,TGTGCCAGCAGCTTGTACGAGCAGTACTTC,CASSLYEQYF
TRBJ1-1,-,TRBV7-3,-,TGTGCCAGCAGCTTTCGGGAGAACACTGAAGCTTTCTTT,CASSFRENTEAFF
TRBJ1-2,-,TRBV10-2,-,TGCGCCAGCAGAGCCAACTCATATGATCCGACAGGAGCTAACTATGGCTACACCTTC,CASRANSYDPTGANYGYTF
TRBJ1-2,-,TRBV4-1,-,TGCGCCAGCAGCCAGGAGGAGGGCAGTAACTATGGCTACACCTTC,CASSQEEGSNYGYTF
TRBJ2-7,TRBD1,TRBV6-2/TRBV6-3,-,TGTGCCAGCAGTTACACCGGGACAGGGTTGGACGAGCAGTACTTC,CASSYTGTGLDEQYF
TRBJ2-6,-,TRBV5-1,-,TGCGCCAGCAGCTCCGTAGATCAAATTGGCTCTGGGGCCAACGTCCTGACTTTC,CASSSVDQIGSGANVLTF
TRBJ2-2,TRBD1,TRBV7-8,-,TGTGCCAGCAGCTTAGATGACAGGGGCGCGAACACCGGGGAGCTGTTTTTT,CASSLDDRGANTGELFF
TRBJ2-2,-,TRBV5-4,many,TGTGCCAGCAGATCCCCCGCGAACACCGGGGAGCTGTTTTTT,CASRSPANTGELFF
TRBJ2-3,TRBD2,TRBV7-8,-,TGTGCCAGCAGCTTAGTTGCTAGCGGGTCTGCTCGCACAGATACGCAGTATTTT,CASSLVASGSARTDTQYF
TRBJ2-3,TRBD2,TRBV12-5,-,TGTGCTAGTGGTCCGGGACTAGCGGAGAGCACAGATACGCAGTATTTT,CASGPGLAESTDTQYF
TRBJ2-2,-,TRBV9,-,TGTGCCAGCAGCGCCGGACAACCCGGGAACACCGGGGAGCTGTTTTTT,CASSAGQPGNTGELFF
TRBJ2-3,TRBD2,TRBV9,-,TGTGCCAGCAGCTCCCCTAGAACCCTAGCGGGGGACACAGATACGCAGTATTTT,CASSSPRTLAGDTDTQYF
TRBJ1-2,TRBD1,TRBV30,-,TGTGCCTGGAGCTTCGAACAGGGGATACTCGATGGCTACACCTTC,CAWSFEQGILDGYTF
TRBJ1-6,-,TRBV7-9,-,TGTGCCAGCAGCCCGACAGGCCCCCTCCACTTT,CASSPTGPLHF
TRBJ2-7,TRBD1,TRBV27,-,TGTGCCAGCAGTTTTAGGGACAGGGGGCTAAACGAGCAGTACTTC,CASSFRDRGLNEQYF
TRBJ2-1,TRBD1,TRBV30,-,TGTGCCTGGAGTCAAGGCAGGGGGCGGAATGAGCAGTTCTTC,CAWSQGRGRNEQFF
TRBJ2-2,TRBD2,TRBV19,-,TGTGCCAGTAGTATAAGCGGGGGGACTTACACCGGGGAGCTGTTTTTT,CASSISGGTYTGELFF
TRBJ1-1,-,TRBV28,-,TGTGCCAGCACCTTCGGGGGGACTGAAGCTTTCTTT,CASTFGGTEAFF